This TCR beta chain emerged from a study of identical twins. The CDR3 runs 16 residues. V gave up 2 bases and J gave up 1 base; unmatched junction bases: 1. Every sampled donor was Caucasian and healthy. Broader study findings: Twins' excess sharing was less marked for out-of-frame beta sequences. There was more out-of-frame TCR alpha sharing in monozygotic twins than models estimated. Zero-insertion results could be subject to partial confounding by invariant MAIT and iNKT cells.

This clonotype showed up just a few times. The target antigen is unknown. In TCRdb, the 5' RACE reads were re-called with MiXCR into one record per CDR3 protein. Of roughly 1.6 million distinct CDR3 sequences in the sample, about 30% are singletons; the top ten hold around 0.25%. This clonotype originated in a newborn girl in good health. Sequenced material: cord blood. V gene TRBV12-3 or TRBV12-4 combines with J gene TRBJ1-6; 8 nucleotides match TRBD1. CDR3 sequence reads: CASSLQGASYNSPLHF. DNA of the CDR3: TGTGCCAGCAGTTTACAGGGGGCGTCCTATAATTCACCCCTCCACTTT.